These 30 T cell receptor beta chains came from one sample sequenced in a study of T cells in Graves' hyperthyroidism and ophthalmopathy. Regions amplified from RNA transcripts were the TCR beta CDR3 regions. The study used the HTBI primer set for a first-round RT-PCR of the TCR CDR3. TCRdb reanalysed the multiplex PCR reads using MiXCR and keeps one entry per CDR3 protein. This sample yields roughly 380,000 distinct CDR3 sequences, of which 15% to 20% are seen a single time; about a sixth belongs to the top ten. The sample taken for sequencing was blood. All receptors derive from a woman aged 40 to 49 with Graves' ophthalmopathy.

This clonotype was observed a handful of times. A read error is possible here, since a much larger clone lies one base away. The rearrangement uses TRBV19 and TRBJ1-5; maybe TRBD1 (6 bases). Deletions cut 9 bases from V and 3 bases from J, with 12 bases between. CDR1 is LNHDA, CDR2 SQIVND, per germline (reference sequence). The CDR3 is 13 amino acids. The CDR3 bases are TGTGCCAGCGTAAGGGGGGTCAATCAGCCCCAGCATTTT. Translation: CASVRGVNQPQHF.

Ten or more counts support this clonotype. This chain joins TRBV28 and TRBJ1-5, with D unclear. Trimming cost V 0 bases and J 2 bases, with 11 bases left between them. CDR3 length equals 16 residues. Germline assignment: CDR1 MDHEN and CDR2 SYDVKM. The CDR3 sequence is CASSLWVGPGNQPQHF. The CDR3 DNA reads as TGTGCCAGCAGTTTATGGGTCGGGCCTGGCAATCAGCCCCAGCATTTT.

This clonotype was seen at least ten times. V gene TRBV11-2 combines with J gene TRBJ1-2; 7 nucleotides line up with TRBD1. Germline assignment: CDR1 SGHAT and CDR2 FQNNGV. J lost 3 bases, V lost 3 bases, and 4 bases had no gene match. This CDR3 is 14 amino acids long. CDR3 coding DNA: TGTGCCAGCAGCTTTGAGGGGGCGGACTATGGCTACACCTTC. This encodes CASSFEGADYGYTF.

This clonotype was detected many times. The chain employs TRBV10-3 and TRBJ2-7; D remains unclear. CDR3 length equals 14 residues. Between the trimmed V and J ends, which lost 0 bases and 7 bases, there was a span of 13 bases. Germline CDR1 is ENHRY and CDR2 is SYGVKD. CDR3 in amino acids: CAISESIRIWEQYF. Written as DNA, the CDR3 is TGTGCCATCAGTGAGTCGATCAGGATCTGGGAGCAGTACTTC.

This clonotype was seen at least ten times. The gene calls are TRBV6-2 or TRBV6-3 and TRBJ1-5; tentative D call: TRBD1 (6 bases). CDR1 is MNHEY, CDR2 SVGEGT, per germline. V lost 5 bases and J 6 bases, leaving 11 bases between the germline ends. The CDR3 runs to 13 residues. The CDR3 nucleotides are TGTGCCAGCAGTCTCACAGGGAGTCAGCCCCAGCATTTT. This codes for CASSLTGSQPQHF.

V is TRBV10-3 and J is TRBJ1-1, with 8 bases aligning to TRBD1. The CDR3 sequence is 13 residues long. Trimming removed 8 bases from V and 3 bases from J; junction bases left unmatched: 5. CDR1 and CDR2 (germline): ENHRY, SYGVKD. The DNA of the CDR3 is TGTGCCATCTACGGGACAGGATACACTGAAGCTTTCTTT. Translating it yields CAIYGTGYTEAFF.

This clonotype has a count of ten or more. The chain combines TRBV2 with TRBJ2-6; TRBD1 is a possible D gene (5 bases). Germline lookup yields CDR1 SNHLY and CDR2 FYNNEI. The length of the CDR3 is 15 residues. V was pared by 4 bases and J by 1 base, with 8 bases between. Here the CDR3 reads CASSVTVSGANVLTF. In DNA form, the CDR3 reads TGTGCCAGCAGTGTGACAGTTTCTGGGGCCAACGTCCTGACTTTC.

This clonotype was seen ten or more times. The chain recombines TRBV2 with TRBJ1-2, with a weak D call TRBD1 (5 bases). V was pared by 5 bases and J by 7 bases, with 14 bases between. There are 13 residues in the CDR3. CDR1 is SNHLY, CDR2 FYNNEI, per germline. The CDR3 sequence: CASSPPTGRGYTF. The CDR3 DNA follows: TGTGCCAGCAGTCCACCTACAGGTCGTGGCTACACCTTC.

This clonotype has ten or more counts. This chain links TRBV5-1 with TRBJ2-7, with TRBD1 matching over 7 bases. The V gene end was trimmed by 0 bases and the J gene end by 6 bases; junction bases not matched to a gene: 6. The CDR3 length is 14 residues. Germline-derived CDR1 and CDR2 are SGHRS and YFSETQ. The CDR3 region has the DNA TGCGCCAGCAGCTTGGGCAGGGGGTACTCCGAGCAGTACTTC. Translated: CASSLGRGYSEQYF.

At least ten counts were recorded for this clonotype. The V call is TRBV20-1, the J call TRBJ2-5, with 8 bases that match TRBD2. The CDR3 consists of 13 residues. Trimming took 4 bases from V and 5 from J; bases not matched to a gene: 6. Per the germline V gene, CDR1 is DFQATT and CDR2 is SNEGSKA (reference sequence). DNA of the CDR3: TGCAGTGCTAACGGGAGGGCCGGTGAGACCCAGTACTTC. Its protein product is CSANGRAGETQYF.

This clonotype was counted ten times or more. The chain is built from TRBV7-2 and TRBJ1-2, with TRBD1 matching over 8 bases. CDR1 and CDR2 (germline): SGHTA, FQGNSA. J lost 7 bases, V lost 1 base, and 2 bases had no gene match. This CDR3 comprises 13 residues. CDR3 in amino acids: CASSLEQGGGYTF. The CDR3 DNA follows: TGTGCCAGCAGCTTAGAACAGGGGGGTGGCTACACCTTC.

This clonotype was found many times. V and J are TRBV7-2 and TRBJ2-7; D is unclear. Trimming pared 3 bases from V and 4 bases from J, leaving 13 bases between. CDR1 and CDR2 (germline): SGHTA, FQGNSA. CDR3 size: 14 residues. The CDR3: CASSFGDRLYEQYF. CDR3 in DNA: TGTGCCAGCAGCTTCGGCGATCGCCTGTACGAGCAGTACTTC.

Concerning this clonotype: Here the CDR3 omits its conserved ending phenylalanine or tryptophan, so a read error is the likely source. This rearrangement joins TRBV7-9 to TRBJ2-5; D gene ambiguous. This CDR3 is built from 13 residues. Trimming stripped 1 base from V and 0 bases from J, with 3 bases between. Germline V CDR1 and CDR2: SEHNR, FQNEAQ (reference sequence). DNA of the CDR3: TGTGCCAGCAGCTTAGTTAACCAAGAGACCCAGTACTCC. Amino acids: CASSLVNQETQYS.

At least ten counts were recorded for this clonotype. The gene calls are TRBV12-3 or TRBV12-4 and TRBJ2-5; 10 positions match TRBD2. V shed 6 bases and J 5 bases; nucleotides not matched to a gene: 9. This CDR3 spans 15 amino acids. CDR3 bases: TGTGCCAGCAGCCGGACTAGCGGAGGCGGGGAGACCCAGTACTTC. This translates into CASSRTSGGGETQYF.

The chain carries TRBV7-2 and TRBJ1-1; D uncertain. CDR3 length equals 12 residues. Germline loops: CDR1 SGHTA, CDR2 FQGNSA. Trimming took off 8 bases at V and 2 bases at J, with 9 bases between the two ends. DNA for the CDR3: TGTGCCAGCTTTCAGGACAACACTGAAGCTTTCTTT. Its translation: CASFQDNTEAFF.

In its sample, this clonotype was seen once. The J gene is TRBJ2-7, the V gene TRBV12-3 or TRBV12-4; 7 nucleotides line up with TRBD2. The J call may be incorrect, as the DNA end agrees better with TRBJ2-1. The CDR3 covers 17 residues. The CDR3 here is CASSPILGRAGYYEQFF. The CDR3 nucleotides read TGTGCCAGCAGTCCTATACTGGGACGAGCGGGATACTACGAGCAGTTCTTC.

Only a few counts were recorded for this clonotype. The chain is built from TRBV13 and TRBJ2-7, with TRBD2 identical over 8 bases. The CDR3 length is 16 residues. Germline V gene sequence: CDR1 PRHDT, CDR2 FYEKMQ (reference sequence). Losses at the gene ends were 5 bases for V and 5 bases for J; bases not matched to a gene: 14. The CDR3 sequence: CASSPFDSGRDNEQYF. For the CDR3, the DNA is TGTGCCAGCAGCCCCTTCGACAGCGGGAGAGATAACGAGCAGTACTTC.

This clonotype occurred many times. J is TRBJ2-2 and V is TRBV11-2; D not certain. Germline loops: CDR1 SGHAT, CDR2 FQNNGV. Trimming removed 5 bases from V and 1 base from J, with 11 bases in between. CDR3 length equals 15 residues. The CDR3 loop reads CASSDLERNTGELFF. CDR3 in DNA: TGTGCCAGCAGCGACCTAGAGAGGAACACCGGGGAGCTGTTTTTT.

Ten or more counts support this clonotype. The rearrangement uses TRBV28 and TRBJ1-5; no clear D gene. V dropped 7 bases and J dropped 7 bases, with 14 bases sitting between them. The CDR3 is 13 residues long. Per the germline V gene, CDR1 is MDHEN and CDR2 is SYDVKM. The CDR3 DNA reads TGTGCCAGCACCTTGGGTCGGGAGCAGCCCCAGCATTTT. Its protein product is CASTLGREQPQHF. The whole variable domain, remainder taken from reference TRBV28 and TRBJ1-5, is DVKVTQSSRYLVKRTGEKVFLECVQDMDHENMFWYRQDPGLGLRLIYFSYDVKMKEKGDIPEGYSVSREKKERFSLILESASTNQTSMYLCASTLGREQPQHFGDGTRLSIL.

This clonotype appeared a single time. A single base separates this from a much larger clone, so it may be a read error. The rearrangement uses TRBV27 and TRBJ1-2; weak D call: TRBD1 (6 bases). Looked up from germline, CDR1 is MNHEY and CDR2 is SMNVEV (reference sequence). The CDR3 length is 18 residues. The CDR3 spells CTSSLKSQTGASNYGYTF. The CDR3 DNA reads as TGTACCAGCAGTTTAAAGTCCCAGACAGGCGCCTCTAACTATGGCTACACCTTC.

This clonotype was seen ten or more times. This chain connects TRBV19 to TRBJ1-5; 8 bases are shared with TRBD1. CDR3 length equals 16 residues. Germline CDR1 and CDR2: LNHDA and SQIVND (reference sequence). J gave up 1 base and V 2 bases, and 4 bases lay outside the gene matches. In nucleotides, the CDR3 is TGTGCCAGTAGTATACGTCGGACAGGGAGCAATCAGCCCCAGCATTTT. Translated: CASSIRRTGSNQPQHF.

This clonotype was recorded at least ten times. The V and J genes are TRBV2 and TRBJ1-2, with D unresolved. The CDR3 runs to 13 residues. Trimming removed 3 bases from V and 4 bases from J, with 9 bases in between. Germline CDR1 is SNHLY and CDR2 is FYNNEI. The CDR3 reads CASSERQAYGYTF. CDR3 nucleotides: TGTGCCAGCAGTGAGCGTCAAGCCTATGGCTACACCTTC.

The sample holds many counts of this clonotype. The rearrangement links TRBV20-1 to TRBJ1-5, with 9 bases identical to TRBD1. The germline V gene has CDR1 DFQATT and CDR2 SNEGSKA (reference sequence). This CDR3 contains 15 residues. Trimming removed 5 bases from V and 4 bases from J; junction bases left unmatched: 9. CDR3: CSAQTGTGKNQPQHF. The CDR3 coding sequence is TGCAGTGCTCAGACCGGGACAGGGAAGAATCAGCCCCAGCATTTT.

V gene TRBV12-3 or TRBV12-4 combines with J gene TRBJ2-5; D unresolved. Trimming took 1 base from V and 6 from J, leaving 9 bases between them. This CDR3 has 13 amino acids. The CDR3 loop is CASSLGVDKTQYF. CDR3 in DNA: TGTGCCAGCAGTTTAGGCGTCGACAAGACCCAGTACTTC.

This clonotype occurred many times. V is TRBV6-1 and J is TRBJ2-7; 9 bases are shared with TRBD1. Germline values: CDR1 MNHNS, CDR2 SASEGT. J gave up 7 bases and V 5 bases, and 6 bases lay outside the gene matches. CDR3 length: 13 residues. CDR3 loop: CASSQPGQGEQYF. For the CDR3, the DNA is TGTGCCAGCAGTCAGCCGGGACAGGGTGAGCAGTACTTC.

This clonotype was detected ten times or more. The chain employs TRBV7-2 and TRBJ1-5; 8 bases line up with TRBD1. The CDR3 sequence is 15 residues long. V shed 5 bases, J shed 7 bases, and the junction held 10 bases outside the gene matches. The germline V gene encodes CDR1 SGHTA and CDR2 FQGNSA. This CDR3 reads CASSVRTGGGQPQHF. As DNA, the CDR3 is TGTGCCAGCAGCGTAAGAACAGGGGGGGGACAGCCCCAGCATTTT.

This clonotype was observed many times. V is TRBV4-3 and J is TRBJ1-4, with D hard to call. Germline lookup yields CDR1 LGHNA and CDR2 YSLEER. V was clipped by 8 bases and J by 8 bases, with 9 bases between them. The CDR3 is made up of 11 amino acids. The DNA for the CDR3 is TGCGCCAGCGGGTCGAGGGAAAAACTGTTTTTT. This codes for CASGSREKLFF.

Many counts were recorded for this clonotype. DNA for the CDR3: TGTGCTAGTGCACCCGTGGGCCTCTCCTACGAGCAGTACTTC. Translated, it gives CASAPVGLSYEQYF. The genes are TRBV12-5 and TRBJ2-7; D is unresolved. V was clipped by 7 bases and J by 0 bases, with 13 bases between them. Germline values: CDR1 LGHNT, CDR2 FRNRAP. This CDR3 comprises 14 residues. Based on the CDR3 plus reference TRBV12-5 and TRBJ2-7, the full variable domain is DARVTQTPRHKVTEMGQEVTMRCQPILGHNTVFWYRQTMMQGLELLAYFRNRAPLDDSGMPKDRFSAEMPDATLATLKIQPSEPRDSAVYFCASAPVGLSYEQYFGPGTRLTVT.

This clonotype has a handful of counts. This may be a read error: a much more frequent sequence differs by one nucleotide. Since no conserved phenylalanine or tryptophan closes the CDR3, a read error is the likely cause. The chain combines TRBV27 with TRBJ2-2, with no clear D. The CDR3 loop spans 17 amino acids. With 0 bases removed from V and 4 bases from J, the gap between germline ends came to 15 bases. Germline-derived CDR1 and CDR2 are MNHEY and SMNVEV (reference sequence). CDR3 amino acids: CASSLSTRPRFTGELFL. DNA of the CDR3: TGTGCCAGCAGTTTATCCACCAGGCCCCGCTTCACCGGGGAGCTGTTTCTT.

This clonotype was picked up many times. CDR3 bases: TGTGCCAGCAGACCGACGGGCCGCGAAGAGACCCAGTACTTC. Protein sequence: CASRPTGREETQYF. This chain links TRBV5-8 with TRBJ2-5; D is uncertain. In germline, CDR1 is SGHTS, CDR2 YDEGEE. The CDR3 loop spans 14 amino acids. V dropped 5 bases and J dropped 3 bases, with 14 bases sitting between them.